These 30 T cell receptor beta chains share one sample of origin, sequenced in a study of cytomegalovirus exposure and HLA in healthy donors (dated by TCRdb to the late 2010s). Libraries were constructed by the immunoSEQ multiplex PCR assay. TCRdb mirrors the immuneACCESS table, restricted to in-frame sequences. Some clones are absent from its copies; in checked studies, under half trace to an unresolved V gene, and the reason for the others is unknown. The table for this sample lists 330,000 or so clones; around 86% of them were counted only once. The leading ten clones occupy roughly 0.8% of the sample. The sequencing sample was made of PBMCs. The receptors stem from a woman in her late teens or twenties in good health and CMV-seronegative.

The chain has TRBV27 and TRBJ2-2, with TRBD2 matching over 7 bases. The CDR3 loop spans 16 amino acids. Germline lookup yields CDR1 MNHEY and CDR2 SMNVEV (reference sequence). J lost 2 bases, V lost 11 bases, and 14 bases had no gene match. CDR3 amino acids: CAARSWGGSNTGELFF. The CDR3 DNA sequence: TGTGCCGCGCGCTCTTGGGGCGGGAGCAACACCGGGGAGCTGTTTTTT.

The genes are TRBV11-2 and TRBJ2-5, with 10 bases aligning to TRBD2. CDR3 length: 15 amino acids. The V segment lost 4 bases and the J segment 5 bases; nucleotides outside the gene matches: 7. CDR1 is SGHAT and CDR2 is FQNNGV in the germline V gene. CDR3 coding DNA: TGTGCCAGCAGCTCTACGGGACTAGCGCGGGAGACCCAGTACTTC. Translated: CASSSTGLARETQYF.

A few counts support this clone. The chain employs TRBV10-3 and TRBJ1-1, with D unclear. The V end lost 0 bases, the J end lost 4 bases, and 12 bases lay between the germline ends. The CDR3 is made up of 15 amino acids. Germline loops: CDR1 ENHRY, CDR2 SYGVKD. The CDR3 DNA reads TGTGCCATCAGTGAGTCGCTGGGGAGGAGCACTGAAGCTTTCTTT. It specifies CAISESLGRSTEAFF.

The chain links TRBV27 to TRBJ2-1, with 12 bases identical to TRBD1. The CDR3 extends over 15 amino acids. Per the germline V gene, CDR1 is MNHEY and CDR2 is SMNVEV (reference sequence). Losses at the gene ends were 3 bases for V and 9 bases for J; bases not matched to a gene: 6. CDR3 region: CASSFRDRGRGEQFF. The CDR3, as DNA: TGTGCCAGCAGTTTCCGGGACAGGGGGCGCGGTGAGCAGTTCTTC.

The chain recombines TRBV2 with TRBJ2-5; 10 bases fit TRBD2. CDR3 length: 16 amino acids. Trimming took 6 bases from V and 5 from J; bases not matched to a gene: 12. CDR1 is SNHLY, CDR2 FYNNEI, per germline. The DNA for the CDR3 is TGTGCCAGCAGCCGTTCGGGGTTTAGCGGGAGGGAGACCCAGTACTTC. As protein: CASSRSGFSGRETQYF.

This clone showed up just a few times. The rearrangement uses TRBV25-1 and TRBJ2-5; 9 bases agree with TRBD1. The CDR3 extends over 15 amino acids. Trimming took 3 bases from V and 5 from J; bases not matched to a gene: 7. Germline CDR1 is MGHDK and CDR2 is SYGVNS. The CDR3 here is CASSDGQGMGETQYF. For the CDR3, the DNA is TGTGCCAGCAGTGACGGACAGGGGATGGGGGAGACCCAGTACTTC.

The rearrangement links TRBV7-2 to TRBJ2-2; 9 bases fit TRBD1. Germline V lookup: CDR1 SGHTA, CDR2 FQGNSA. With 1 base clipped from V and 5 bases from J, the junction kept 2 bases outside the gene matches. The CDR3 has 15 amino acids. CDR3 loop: CASSLVGQGTGELFF. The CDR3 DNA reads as TGTGCCAGCAGCTTAGTGGGACAGGGAACCGGGGAGCTGTTTTTT.

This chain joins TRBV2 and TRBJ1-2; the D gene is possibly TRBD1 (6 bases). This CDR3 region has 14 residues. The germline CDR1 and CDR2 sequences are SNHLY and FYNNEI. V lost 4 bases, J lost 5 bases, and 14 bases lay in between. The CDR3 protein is CASSARGIRYGYTF. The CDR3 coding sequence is TGTGCCAGCAGTGCTAGGGGGATTCGGTATGGCTACACCTTC.

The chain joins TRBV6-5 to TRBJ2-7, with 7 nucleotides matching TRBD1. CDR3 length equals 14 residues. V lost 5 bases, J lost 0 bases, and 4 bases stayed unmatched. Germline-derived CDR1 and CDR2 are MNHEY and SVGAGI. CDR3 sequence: CASSTYRGSYEQYF. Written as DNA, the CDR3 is TGTGCCAGCAGTACGTACAGGGGCTCCTACGAGCAGTACTTC.

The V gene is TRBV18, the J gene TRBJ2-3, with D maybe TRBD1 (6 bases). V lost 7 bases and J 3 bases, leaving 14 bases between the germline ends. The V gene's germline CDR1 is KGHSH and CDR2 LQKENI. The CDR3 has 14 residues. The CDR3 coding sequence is TGTGCCAGCTTGACAGGCCTTTCTACAGATACGCAGTATTTT. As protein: CASLTGLSTDTQYF.

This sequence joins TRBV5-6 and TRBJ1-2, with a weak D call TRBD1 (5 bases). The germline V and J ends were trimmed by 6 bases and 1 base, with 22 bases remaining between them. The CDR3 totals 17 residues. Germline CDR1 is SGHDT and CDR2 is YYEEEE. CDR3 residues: CASTGRGGSTLNYGYTF. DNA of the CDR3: TGTGCCAGCACCGGGAGGGGAGGAAGCACCCTTAACTATGGCTACACCTTC.

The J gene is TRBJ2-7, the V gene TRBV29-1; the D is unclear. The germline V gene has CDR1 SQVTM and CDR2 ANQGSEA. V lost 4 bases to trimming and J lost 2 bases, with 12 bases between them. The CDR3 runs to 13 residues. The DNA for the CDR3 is TGCAGCGTTGGTGCGGCGTTGGCCTACGAGCAGTACTTC. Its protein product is CSVGAALAYEQYF.

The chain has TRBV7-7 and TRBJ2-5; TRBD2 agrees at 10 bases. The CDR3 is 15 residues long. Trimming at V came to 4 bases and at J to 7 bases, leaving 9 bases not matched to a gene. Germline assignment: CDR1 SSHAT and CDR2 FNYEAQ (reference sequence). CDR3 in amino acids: CASSSASSGSGTQYF. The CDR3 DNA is TGTGCCAGCAGCTCAGCATCTAGCGGGAGTGGGACCCAGTACTTC.

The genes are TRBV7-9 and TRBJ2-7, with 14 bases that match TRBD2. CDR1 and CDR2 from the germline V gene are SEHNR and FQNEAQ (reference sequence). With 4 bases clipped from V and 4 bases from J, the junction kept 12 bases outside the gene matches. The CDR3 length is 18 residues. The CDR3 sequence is CASSSGTSGSGRAYEQYF. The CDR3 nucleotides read TGTGCCAGCAGCTCCGGGACTAGCGGGAGCGGGAGGGCTTACGAGCAGTACTTC.

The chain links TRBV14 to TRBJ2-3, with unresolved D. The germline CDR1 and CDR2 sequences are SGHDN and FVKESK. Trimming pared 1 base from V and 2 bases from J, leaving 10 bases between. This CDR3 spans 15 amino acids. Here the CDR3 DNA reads TGTGCCAGCAGCCAAGCGGGTCCCTACACAGATACGCAGTATTTT. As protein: CASSQAGPYTDTQYF.

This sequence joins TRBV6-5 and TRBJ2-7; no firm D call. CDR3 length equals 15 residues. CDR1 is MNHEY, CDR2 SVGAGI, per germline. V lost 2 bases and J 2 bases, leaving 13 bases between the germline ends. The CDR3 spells CASSYDSRDAYEQYF. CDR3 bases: TGTGCCAGCAGTTACGACTCAAGAGACGCCTACGAGCAGTACTTC.

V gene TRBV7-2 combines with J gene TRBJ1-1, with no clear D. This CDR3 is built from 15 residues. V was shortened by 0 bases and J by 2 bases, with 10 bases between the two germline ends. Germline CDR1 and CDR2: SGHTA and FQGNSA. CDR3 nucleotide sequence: TGTGCCAGCAGCTTAGCGGGAGTAACCAACACTGAAGCTTTCTTT. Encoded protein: CASSLAGVTNTEAFF. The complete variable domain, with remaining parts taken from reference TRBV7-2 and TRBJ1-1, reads GAGVSQSPSNKVTEKGKDVELRCDPISGHTALYWYRQSLGQGLEFLIYFQGNSAPDKSGLPSDRFSAERTGGSVSTLTIQRTQQEDSAVYLCASSLAGVTNTEAFFGQGTRLTVV.

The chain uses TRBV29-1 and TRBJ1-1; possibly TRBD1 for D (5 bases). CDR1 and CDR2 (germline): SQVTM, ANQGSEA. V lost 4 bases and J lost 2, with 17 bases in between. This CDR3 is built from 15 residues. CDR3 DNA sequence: TGCAGCGTTGGGGGAGGGAGGGGTTTTAACACTGAAGCTTTCTTT. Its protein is CSVGGGRGFNTEAFF.

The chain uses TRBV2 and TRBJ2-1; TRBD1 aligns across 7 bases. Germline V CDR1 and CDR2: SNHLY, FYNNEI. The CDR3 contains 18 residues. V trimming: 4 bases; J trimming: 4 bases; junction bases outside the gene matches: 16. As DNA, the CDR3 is TGTGCCAGCAGTGGGACCTACAGGGGTAGGGGGCCGTACAATGAGCAGTTCTTC. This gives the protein CASSGTYRGRGPYNEQFF.

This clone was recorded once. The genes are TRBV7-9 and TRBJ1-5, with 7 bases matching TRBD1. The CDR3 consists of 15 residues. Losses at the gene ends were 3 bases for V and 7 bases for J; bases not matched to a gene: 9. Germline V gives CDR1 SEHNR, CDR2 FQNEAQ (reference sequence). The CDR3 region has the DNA TGTGCCAGCAGCTTCCAGGGGGGCCCCAGACAGCCCCAGCATTTT. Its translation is CASSFQGGPRQPQHF.

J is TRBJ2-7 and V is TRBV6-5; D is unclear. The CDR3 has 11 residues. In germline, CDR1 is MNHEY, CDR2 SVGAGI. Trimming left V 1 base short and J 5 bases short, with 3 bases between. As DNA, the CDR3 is TGTGCCAGCAGTTACTTCAACGAGCAGTACTTC. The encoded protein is CASSYFNEQYF.

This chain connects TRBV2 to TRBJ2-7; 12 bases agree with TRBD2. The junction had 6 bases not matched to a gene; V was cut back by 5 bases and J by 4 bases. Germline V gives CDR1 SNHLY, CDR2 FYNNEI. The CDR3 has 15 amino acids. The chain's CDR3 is CASSLRLAGAYEQYF. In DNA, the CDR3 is TGTGCCAGCAGTCTAAGACTAGCGGGAGCATACGAGCAGTACTTC.

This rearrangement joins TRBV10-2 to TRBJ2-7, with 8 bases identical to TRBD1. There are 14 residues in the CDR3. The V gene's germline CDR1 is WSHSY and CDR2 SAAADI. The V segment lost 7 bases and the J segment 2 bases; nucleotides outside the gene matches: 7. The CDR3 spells CASTPTGAAYEQYF. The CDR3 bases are TGCGCCAGCACTCCGACAGGGGCGGCCTACGAGCAGTACTTC.

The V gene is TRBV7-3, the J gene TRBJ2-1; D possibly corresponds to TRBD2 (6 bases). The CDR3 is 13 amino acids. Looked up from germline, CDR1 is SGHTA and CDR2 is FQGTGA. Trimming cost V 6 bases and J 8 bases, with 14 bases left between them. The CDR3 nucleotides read TGTGCCAGCAGTCCCGGACTACCCGATGAGCAGTTCTTC. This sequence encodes CASSPGLPDEQFF.

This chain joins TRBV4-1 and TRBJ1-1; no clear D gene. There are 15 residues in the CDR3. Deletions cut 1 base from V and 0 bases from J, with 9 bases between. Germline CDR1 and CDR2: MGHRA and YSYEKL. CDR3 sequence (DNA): TGCGCCAGCAGCCAAGGTCCGACAATGAACACTGAAGCTTTCTTT. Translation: CASSQGPTMNTEAFF.

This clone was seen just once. The CDR3 nucleotides are TGTGCCAGCAGGAGGTCTGGGGAAGCTTTCTTT. It translates to CASRRSGEAFF. The rearrangement joins TRBV28 to TRBJ1-1; D gene unclear. Germline-derived CDR1 and CDR2 are MDHEN and SYDVKM. Trimming shortened V by 6 bases and J by 8 bases, and 10 bases separated the two germline ends. The CDR3 length is 11 residues.

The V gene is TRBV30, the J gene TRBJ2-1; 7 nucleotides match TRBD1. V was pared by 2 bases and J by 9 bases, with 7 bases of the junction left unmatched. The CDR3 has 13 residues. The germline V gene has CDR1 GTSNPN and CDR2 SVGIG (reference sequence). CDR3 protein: CAWSITGASEQFF. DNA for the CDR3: TGTGCCTGGAGTATAACAGGGGCGAGTGAGCAGTTCTTC. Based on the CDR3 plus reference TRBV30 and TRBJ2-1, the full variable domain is SQTIHQWPATLVQPVGSPLSLECTVEGTSNPNLYWYRQAAGRGLQLLFYSVGIGQISSEVPQNLSASRPQDRQFILSSKKLLLSDSGFYLCAWSITGASEQFFGPGTRLTVL.

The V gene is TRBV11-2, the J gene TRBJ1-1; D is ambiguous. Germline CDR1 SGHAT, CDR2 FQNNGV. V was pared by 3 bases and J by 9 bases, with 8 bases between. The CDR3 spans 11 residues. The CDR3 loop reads CASSFAGKAFF. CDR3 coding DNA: TGTGCCAGCAGCTTTGCGGGAAAAGCTTTCTTT.

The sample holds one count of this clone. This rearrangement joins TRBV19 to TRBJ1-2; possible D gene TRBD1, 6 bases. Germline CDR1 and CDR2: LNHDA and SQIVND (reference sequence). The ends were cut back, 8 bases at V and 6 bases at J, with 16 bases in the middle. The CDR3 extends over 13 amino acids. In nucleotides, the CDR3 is TGTGCCAGTCGAGGGGGTGGGGCTGATGGCTACACCTTC. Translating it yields CASRGGGADGYTF.

The CDR3 here is CASSQTAYSGNTIYF. The CDR3 DNA follows: TGTGCCAGCAGCCAGACAGCTTACTCTGGAAACACCATATATTTT. The genes are TRBV7-9 and TRBJ1-3; D may be TRBD1 (5 bases). V was trimmed by 5 bases and J by 0 bases, leaving 11 bases between them. Germline V gene data show CDR1 as SEHNR and CDR2 as FQNEAQ (reference sequence). The CDR3 extends over 15 amino acids.